This is a list of T cell receptor beta chains from one sample in a study of cytomegalovirus exposure and HLA in healthy donors. The table came from immunoSEQ multiplex PCR; TCRdb's copy has only in-frame clones and leaves some out. Seen here are about 87,000 clones, approximately 69% observed once, and the top ten hold around 22%. The sequenced sample was PBMCs. Receptors were obtained from a man aged 30-40 years in good health and CMV-seropositive. CDR3s include the opening cysteine and the closing phenylalanine or tryptophan. D genes are given only for firm matches. Rows give clone size only sometimes, using once, few, many, or a class for an expanded clone.

V gene,clone size,D gene,J gene,CDR3 DNA,CDR3 protein
TRBV25-1,few,TRBD2,TRBJ2-2,TGTGCCAGCAGTTCTAGCGGCGGCGGGGAGCTGTTTTTT,CASSSSGGGELFF
TRBV5-4,.,.,TRBJ1-5,TGTGCCAGCAGCTTTACAGGGAGCAATCAGCCCCAGCATTTT,CASSFTGSNQPQHF
TRBV18,.,.,TRBJ1-1,TGTGCCAGCTCGGAACAGGGATACACTGAAGCTTTCTTT,CASSEQGYTEAFF
TRBV28,once,.,TRBJ1-1,TGTGCCAGCAAGGAAGATTTGGAGGGCACTGAAGCTTTCTTT,CASKEDLEGTEAFF
TRBV30,.,.,TRBJ1-4,TGTGCCTGGAGTAGCAGGGGTGAAAAACTGTTTTTT,CAWSSRGEKLFF
TRBV10-3,.,.,TRBJ1-4,TGTGCCATCTCGGGGGAAACTAATGAAAAACTGTTTTTT,CAISGETNEKLFF
TRBV18,.,TRBD1,TRBJ1-1,TGTGCCAGCTCACCTCTGGGGACAGGGAGCACTGAAGCTTTCTTT,CASSPLGTGSTEAFF
TRBV5-8,once,TRBD1,TRBJ1-3,TGTGCCAGCAGCTTGACAGGGGTTGGAAACACCATATATTTT,CASSLTGVGNTIYF
TRBV19,.,.,TRBJ1-5,TGTGCCAGTAGTATAGGTGGCGGGCAGCCCCAGCATTTT,CASSIGGGQPQHF
TRBV9,.,.,TRBJ1-6,TGTGCCAGCAGCGTACTCATCGGGGAGTCACCCCTCCACTTT,CASSVLIGESPLHF
TRBV28,once,.,TRBJ1-5,TGTGCCAGCAGTTTATCAGGGATGGGGAATATGAATCAGCCCCAGCATTTT,CASSLSGMGNMNQPQHF
TRBV29-1,many,.,TRBJ1-1,TGCAGCGTTGAAACGGGGAGCGCTGAAGCTTTCTTT,CSVETGSAEAFF
TRBV5-1,few,.,TRBJ1-5,TGCGCCAGCCCTGACAGGTCTTCGGGGCAGCCCCAGCATTTT,CASPDRSSGQPQHF
TRBV5-4,.,.,TRBJ1-1,TGTGCCAGCAGCGGTACAGGAGTGGACACTGAAGCTTTCTTT,CASSGTGVDTEAFF
TRBV5-1,once,TRBD2,TRBJ2-1,TGCGCCAGCAGCTTGGGCAGGACTAGCGGCTACAATGAGCAGTTCTTC,CASSLGRTSGYNEQFF
TRBV15,.,.,TRBJ2-1,TGTGCCACCATGGGGCCGGGTCTTACCAATGAGCAGTTCTTC,CATMGPGLTNEQFF
TRBV5-1,.,TRBD2,TRBJ2-5,TGCGCCAGCAGCTTGACTAGCGGGAGGGCGGGCGAGACCCAGTACTTC,CASSLTSGRAGETQYF
TRBV29-1,.,.,TRBJ2-7,TGCAGCGTTGATCCAGGGTCCGAGCAGTACTTC,CSVDPGSEQYF
TRBV15,.,.,TRBJ2-5,TGTGCCACCACTCCTTTGCCCACTCAGGACAGTCAAGAGACCCAGTACTTC,CATTPLPTQDSQETQYF
TRBV5-4,.,TRBD2,TRBJ2-7,TGTGCCAGCAGAAATGGACTAGGAAGCTCCGAGCAGTACTTC,CASRNGLGSSEQYF
TRBV18,.,.,TRBJ1-1,TGTGCCAGCTCACCACTTGGCGGGGGCCCTGGCACTGAAGCTTTCTTT,CASSPLGGGPGTEAFF
TRBV7-9,.,.,TRBJ2-5,TGTGCCAGCAGTTCATCCGAGACCCAGTACTTC,CASSSSETQYF
TRBV5-6,.,TRBD2,TRBJ2-2,TGTGCCAGCAGCGCCGGACTAGTTGGAACCGGGGAGCTGTTTTTT,CASSAGLVGTGELFF
TRBV2,.,TRBD1,TRBJ2-3,TGTGCCAGCAGATGGACAGGGGAAGATACGCAGTATTTT,CASRWTGEDTQYF
TRBV2,once,.,TRBJ2-7,TGTGCCAGCAGGGTAGACAGCTCCTACGAGCAGTACTTC,CASRVDSSYEQYF
TRBV5-1,few,TRBD1,TRBJ1-2,TGCGCCAGCAGCTTAGCGGACAGGGATCGTGGCTACACCTTC,CASSLADRDRGYTF
TRBV29-1,.,TRBD1,TRBJ2-7,TGCAGCGTTGAAGTCATCAGGGGGCTAAGTAACGAGCAGTACTTC,CSVEVIRGLSNEQYF
TRBV5-1,.,.,TRBJ2-2,TGCGCCAGCAGCTTGTTGACCAGCGCATCCACCGGGGAGCTGTTTTTT,CASSLLTSASTGELFF
TRBV4-1,.,.,TRBJ2-1,TGCGCCAGCAGCCAAGACAGGCAGGGGAATGAGCAGTTCTTC,CASSQDRQGNEQFF
TRBV4-2,few,TRBD1,TRBJ1-5,TGTGCCAGCAGCCAGGATGGACAGGGAGGTCAGCCCCAGCATTTT,CASSQDGQGGQPQHF
TRBV4-3,few,TRBD1,TRBJ1-2,TGCGCCAGCAGCTTGTTGGCAGGGGGTTGGGGCTACACCTTC,CASSLLAGGWGYTF
TRBV28,.,.,TRBJ1-6,TGTGCCAGCAGTTTTTATGGCCTTCCCCTCCACTTT,CASSFYGLPLHF
TRBV7-8,.,.,TRBJ1-3,TGTGCCAGCAGCCCACTCATCCCCTCTGGAAACACCATATATTTT,CASSPLIPSGNTIYF
TRBV5-4,.,TRBD2,TRBJ2-7,TGTGCCAGCAGCACCCAGCGGGAGGGGGCCGAGCAGTACTTC,CASSTQREGAEQYF
TRBV7-3,few,.,TRBJ1-1,TGTGCCAGCAGCTCGACTAACAGGGCCACTGAAGCTTTCTTT,CASSSTNRATEAFF
TRBV2,.,TRBD1,TRBJ1-2,TGTGCCAGCAGTGACCGGACAGGGAACGGCTACCCCTTC,CASSDRTGNGYPF
TRBV4-1,.,TRBD1,TRBJ1-1,TGCGCCAGCAGCCAGGGACAGGGGAACACTGAAGCTTTCTTT,CASSQGQGNTEAFF
TRBV6-5,.,.,TRBJ1-1,TGTGCCAGCAGGCTGGATATTGCGGCCCGTGAAGCTTTCTTT,CASRLDIAAREAFF
TRBV20-1,.,.,TRBJ2-1,TGCAGTGCTAGTAGACAGTTCTTC,CSASRQFF
TRBV6-5,.,.,TRBJ1-6,TGTGCCAGCAGCGCATGGAGTGACTATAATTCACCCCTCCACTTT,CASSAWSDYNSPLHF
TRBV7-3,few,.,TRBJ1-1,TGTGCCAGCAGCGTACAGGGGAACACTGAAGCTTTCTTT,CASSVQGNTEAFF
TRBV6-5,.,.,TRBJ2-3,TGTGCCAGCAGTTACTCCCAGGGAAGCGCAGATACGCAGTATTTT,CASSYSQGSADTQYF
TRBV29-1,.,.,TRBJ2-7,TGCAGCGTGGGAGTCGGGTTGGGGGAGCAGTACTTC,CSVGVGLGEQYF
TRBV5-4,.,.,TRBJ2-4,TGTGCCAGCAGCTTTTCCAAAAGGGGGGGCCAGGACATTCAGTACTTC,CASSFSKRGGQDIQYF
TRBV4-3,many,TRBD2,TRBJ2-3,TGCGCCAGCAGCCAAGATAGCAGCGGGGGAAGCACAGATACGCAGTATTTT,CASSQDSSGGSTDTQYF
TRBV18,.,.,TRBJ2-7,TGTGCCAGCTCACCGATCCCTTCCGGGTTCGAGCAGTACTTC,CASSPIPSGFEQYF
TRBV15,once,.,TRBJ1-2,TGTGCCACCAGCAGAGATCCAGGATCCGGAGGCTATGGCTACACCTTC,CATSRDPGSGGYGYTF
TRBV6-5,few,.,TRBJ2-3,TGTGCCAGCAGTTACTCGGAACAGGGCCCAGATACGCAGTATTTT,CASSYSEQGPDTQYF
TRBV5-1,.,TRBD1,TRBJ1-3,TGCGCCAGCAGCTTGGGGACAGGGGTGGACACCATATATTTT,CASSLGTGVDTIYF
TRBV7-2,once,TRBD2,TRBJ2-3,TGTGCCAGCAGCTTAGGTGGGAGGGCCGGTACAGATACGCAGTATTTT,CASSLGGRAGTDTQYF
TRBV15,.,.,TRBJ1-5,TGTGCCACCAGCAGAGATTATAGCAATCAGCCCCAGCATTTT,CATSRDYSNQPQHF
TRBV4-3,.,.,TRBJ1-5,TGCGCCAGCGGAAGTACCTGGCGGGCGGATCAGCCCCAGCATTTT,CASGSTWRADQPQHF
TRBV5-1,.,.,TRBJ2-3,TGCGCCAGCAGCTTGGGTGGGCCAGATACGCAGTATTTT,CASSLGGPDTQYF
TRBV6-6,.,.,TRBJ2-7,TGTGCCAGCAGCCAGACACGGTCCTACGAGCAGTACTTC,CASSQTRSYEQYF
TRBV29-1,.,TRBD1,TRBJ1-2,TGCAGCGTTGGGGACAGGGGTGCGGTTGGCTACACCTTC,CSVGDRGAVGYTF
TRBV10-3,.,TRBD1,TRBJ1-1,TGTGCCATCAAGGGACAGGGAGTAACTGAAGCTTTCTTT,CAIKGQGVTEAFF
TRBV5-1,.,TRBD2,TRBJ2-5,TGCGCCAGCAGCTTGGACCGGGGGGGGTCAGAGACCCAGTACTTC,CASSLDRGGSETQYF